This T cell receptor beta chain was sequenced in a study of blood T cell repertoires in COVID-19. For the study at large: In each case, the material was cDNA or gDNA derived from T cells, B-cell-depleted T cells, or PBMCs.

Data came from immunoSEQ multiplex PCR; TCRdb stores just in-frame clones and leaves some out. The repertoire consists of hundreds of thousands of clones, with 85% to 90% occurring once and the leading ten covering under 2.5%. Trimming removed 5 bases at V and 2 bases at J, with 9 bases between. The CDR3 has 13 residues. Germline V gene sequence: CDR1 SEHNR, CDR2 FQNEAQ (reference sequence). The source material was PBMCs or T cells enriched from blood (not recorded which). This TCR was sampled from a woman aged 18-30 years who had recovered from COVID-19. The V and J genes are TRBV7-9 and TRBJ1-2; D is unclear. The CDR3 DNA sequence: TGTGCCAGCAGCCCAACAGAGAACTATGGCTACACCTTC. This encodes CASSPTENYGYTF.